This T cell receptor (beta chain) was captured by sequencing in a study of blood T cell repertoires in COVID-19. The overall study: Both acute and convalescent COVID-19 samples were obtained from the United States, Italy and Spain. Sources were T cells, B-cell-depleted T cells, or PBMCs; the material itself was cDNA or gDNA.

The CDR3 loop spans 12 amino acids. Germline CDR1 and CDR2: GTSNPN and SVGIG (reference sequence). Trimming shortened V by 8 bases and J by 6 bases, and 11 bases separated the two germline ends. Per the study methods: Using reference gene primer amplification, nucleated cell counts were estimated. Some clones are missing from TCRdb's copy, which holds only in-frame ones; the method was immunoSEQ multiplex PCR. V, J and clone size are those of that table, while D and trimming were read from the DNA. The sample shows hundreds of thousands of clones, roughly nine tenths of them seen only once. Sequenced: peripheral blood. The chain carries TRBV30 and TRBJ1-6, with a tentative D call TRBD1 (5 bases). This sequence originates from a man aged 35-49 years with acute or convalescent COVID-19. CDR3 bases: TGTGCCCGGGGGGAGGCTAATTCACCCCTCCACTTT. The encoded protein is CARGEANSPLHF.